What follows are 10 T cell receptor beta chains derived from one specimen sequenced in a study of CD8 T cells in ankylosing spondylitis (dated by TCRdb to between 2016 and 2019). The library came from 5' RACE. Sequenced on an Illumina MiSeq. Through fastp at Q25 and MiXCR, TCRdb rebuilt clones from the public reads, retaining in-frame beta chains. Every distinct CDR3 protein forms one entry, paired with its most common genes and DNA. A total of around 25,000 distinct CDR3 sequences appear in this sample, under 15% of them only once. Of the sample, about 35% falls within the top ten clones. Material: blood. Every receptor here comes from a male donor with ankylosing spondylitis or in good health (not recorded which).

This clonotype was counted only a few times. J is TRBJ1-5 and V is TRBV20-1; D gene ambiguous. The CDR3 sequence is 15 residues long. The V end lost 5 bases, the J end lost 3 bases, and 17 bases lay between the germline ends. Germline V gene data show CDR1 as DFQATT and CDR2 as SNEGSKA (reference sequence). CDR3 coding DNA: TGCAGTGCTTCTCCCAGGACGTATTACAATCAGCCCCAGCATTTT. As protein: CSASPRTYYNQPQHF.

CDR3 sequence reads: CASSFMGKGNEKLFF. The CDR3 DNA is TGTGCCAGCAGCTTCATGGGGAAAGGGAATGAAAAACTGTTTTTT. This chain connects TRBV7-2 to TRBJ1-4, with D unresolved. This CDR3 region has 15 residues. Germline V lookup: CDR1 SGHTA, CDR2 FQGNSA. V shed 3 bases and J shed 5 bases, with 13 bases lying between them.

This clonotype was observed a handful of times. The chain is built from TRBV11-2 and TRBJ1-1, with D unresolved. V was shortened by 1 base and J by 2 bases, with 5 bases between the two germline ends. Germline loops: CDR1 SGHAT, CDR2 FQNNGV. The length of the CDR3 is 13 residues. As DNA, the CDR3 is TGTGCCAGCAGCTTAGGGGTTAACACTGAAGCTTTCTTT. Protein: CASSLGVNTEAFF.

The table lists this clonotype with a few counts. The chain recombines TRBV3-1 with TRBJ2-2; D is ambiguous. The CDR3 has 14 residues. The V end lost 4 bases, the J end lost 6 bases, and 12 bases lay between the germline ends. Germline assignment: CDR1 LGHDT and CDR2 YNNKEL (reference sequence). CDR3 sequence: CASSRSLRSGELFF. DNA of the CDR3: TGTGCCAGCAGCCGTTCCCTAAGGTCCGGGGAGCTGTTTTTT.

The rearrangement joins TRBV3-1 to TRBJ2-1; TRBD2 aligns across 9 bases. The V segment lost 2 bases and the J segment 9 bases; nucleotides outside the gene matches: 8. Per germline, CDR1 LGHDT and CDR2 YNNKEL (reference sequence). The CDR3 has 15 amino acids. The CDR3 nucleotides read TGTGCCAGCAGCCAATTACAGGGACTAGCTCTTGAGCAGTTCTTC. Its protein product is CASSQLQGLALEQFF.

This clonotype was seen repeatedly, ten times or more. This sequence joins TRBV6-5 and TRBJ2-1, with 7 bases aligning to TRBD1. The V gene end was trimmed by 2 bases and the J gene end by 3 bases; junction bases not matched to a gene: 4. The length of the CDR3 is 15 residues. Germline CDR1 reads MNHEY; CDR2 reads SVGAGI. The CDR3 region has the DNA TGTGCCAGCAGTTACGAGGGGGCTGGCTACAATGAGCAGTTCTTC. This sequence encodes CASSYEGAGYNEQFF.

This clonotype appeared many times. V and J are TRBV20-1 and TRBJ2-3, with D possibly being TRBD1 or TRBD2 (5 bases each). Germline V gene data show CDR1 as DFQATT and CDR2 as SNEGSKA (reference sequence). Trimming shortened V by 6 bases and J by 3 bases, and 16 bases separated the two germline ends. This CDR3 spans 14 amino acids. CDR3 bases: TGCAGTGCGGCCGGGACCGCAGGGACAGATACGCAGTATTTT. It codes for CSAAGTAGTDTQYF.

This clonotype has at least ten counts. This chain connects TRBV11-2 to TRBJ2-2; TRBD1 is a possible D gene (6 bases). The CDR3 loop spans 14 amino acids. Trimming took off 6 bases at V and 8 bases at J, with 16 bases between the two ends. In germline, CDR1 is SGHAT, CDR2 FQNNGV. CDR3 DNA sequence: TGTGCCAGCAGAACAGGACAGCTCGCAGGGGAGCTGTTTTTT. Protein: CASRTGQLAGELFF.

This clonotype was observed many times. V gene TRBV12-3 or TRBV12-4 combines with J gene TRBJ2-1; D is possibly TRBD1 or TRBD2 (6 bases each). The ends were cut back, 6 bases at V and 7 bases at J, with 22 bases in the middle. The CDR3 totals 16 residues. DNA for the CDR3: TGTGCCAGCAGAAACAGGGCCTTAGGAGGGGGTAATGAGCAGTTCTTC. It specifies CASRNRALGGGNEQFF.

In its sample, this clonotype was seen many times. This chain connects TRBV28 to TRBJ1-1; D possibly corresponds to TRBD1 (6 bases). V lost 10 bases, J lost 2 bases, and 20 bases lay in between. The germline gives CDR1 MDHEN, CDR2 SYDVKM. CDR3 length equals 15 residues. DNA of the CDR3: TGTGCCACCGCAAGTTTTACCGGGGGCAACACTGAAGCTTTCTTT. The encoded protein is CATASFTGGNTEAFF.